This TCR beta chain is from a study of control samples from healthy donors and cancer patients. The data were produced by immunoSEQ multiplex PCR, yet TCRdb's version contains in-frame clones alone and is incomplete. Among about 120,000 clones, roughly nine tenths were seen once, and the ten largest hold 1% to 1.4%. CDR1 and CDR2 (germline): SGHNT, YYREEE (reference sequence). CDR3 length: 16 amino acids. V was pared by 4 bases and J by 4 bases, with 11 bases of the junction left unmatched. The receptor comes from a woman aged 50 to 60 with colorectal cancer. The sample was PBMCs. The V call is TRBV5-4, the J call TRBJ1-1; 9 nucleotides agree with TRBD1. The CDR3 coding sequence is TGTGCCAGCAGCCAATATCCGGGACAGGGAGGCACTGAAGCTTTCTTT. It yields the protein CASSQYPGQGGTEAFF.